The 5 T cell receptor beta chains below come from one sample, sequenced in a study of T cells in Graves' hyperthyroidism and ophthalmopathy. Amplified TCR beta CDR3 regions came from RNA transcripts. HTBI primers drove first-round RT-PCR of the TCR CDR3. TCRdb independently ran MiXCR on the multiplex PCR reads; one entry per CDR3 protein. The data contain roughly 500,000 distinct CDR3 sequences, 40% to 55% of them seen just once; the ten biggest clones take up around 17%. Material for sequencing was peripheral blood or thyroid tissue (not recorded which). The origin of the receptors is an adult woman with Graves' disease, either hyperthyroidism or ophthalmopathy (not recorded which).

This clonotype was counted many times. V is TRBV6-5 and J is TRBJ2-7; the D gene is possibly TRBD2 (6 bases). CDR1 and CDR2 from the germline V gene are MNHEY and SVGAGI. V shed 6 bases and J shed 1 base, with 13 bases lying between them. The CDR3 runs 14 residues. CDR3 in DNA: TGTGCCAGCAGACTCGGAGGGAGTTCCTACGAGCAGTACTTC. It translates to CASRLGGSSYEQYF.

In this sample, this clonotype turned up once. V gene TRBV5-4 combines with J gene TRBJ1-5, with D possibly matching TRBD1 (6 bases). The CDR3 covers 17 residues. Germline CDR1 reads SGHNT; CDR2 reads YYREEE (reference sequence). Trimming pared 3 bases from V and 5 bases from J, leaving 21 bases between. CDR3 sequence: CASSSIQGGRADQPQHF. The CDR3 nucleotides read TGTGCCAGCAGCTCTATACAGGGCGGGAGGGCCGATCAGCCCCAGCATTTT.

Ten or more counts support this clonotype. The rearrangement uses TRBV7-9 and TRBJ2-2; 9 bases are shared with TRBD1. Germline V gene data show CDR1 as SEHNR and CDR2 as FQNEAQ (reference sequence). This CDR3 is 17 amino acids long. Germline trimming cut 1 base from V and 5 bases from J; bases unmatched to any gene: 8. CDR3 sequence (DNA): TGTGCCAGCAGCTTAGGGAGGGGGACAGGGCCTACCGGGGAGCTGTTTTTT. Translated, it gives CASSLGRGTGPTGELFF.

This clonotype was seen repeatedly, ten times or more. This sequence joins TRBV19 and TRBJ2-5; D assignment may be TRBD1 or TRBD2 (5 bases each). Trimming shortened V by 8 bases and J by 0 bases, and 10 bases separated the two germline ends. Germline lookup yields CDR1 LNHDA and CDR2 SQIVND (reference sequence). CDR3 length equals 13 residues. The DNA for the CDR3 is TGTGCCAGTTGCCGGGACCACCAAGAGACCCAGTACTTC. It codes for CASCRDHQETQYF.

Comment on this clonotype: The junction shows a germline mismatch at one end, possibly a read error. V usage is TRBV10-3 and J usage is TRBJ2-5; 10 bases agree with TRBD2. The CDR3 extends over 15 amino acids. Germline CDR1 ENHRY, CDR2 SYGVKD. CDR3 in DNA: TGTGCCAGCAGTGACGCTAGCGGGGGTTGGGAGACCCAGTACTTC. It is translated as CASSDASGGWETQYF.